This T cell receptor beta chain was recorded in a study of regulatory T cells in long-lasting Graves disease. After removal of 4 bases from V and 0 bases from J, the junction contained 6 bases not matched to a gene. Germline CDR1 and CDR2: MNHEY and SVGAGI. The CDR3 is 15 amino acids. Combining iRepertoire HTBI primers with Arm-PCR of CDR3 regions, the authors built TCR beta libraries. TCRdb passed the multiplex PCR reads through MiXCR, listing each CDR3 protein once. Seen here are a few hundred thousand distinct CDR3 sequences, roughly 22% observed once, and the top ten hold around 13%. This clonotype was recorded a few times. What it binds is unknown. Time point reported: persistent/refractory GD, antithyroid drugs over 5 years with positive TRAb. The TCR library was made from RNA extracted from PBMCs. American Thyroid Association guidelines were used to diagnose Graves' disease. An endocrinology department located in Xi'an, China, was where the patients came from.

Study-wide results and limits: Persistent disease preferred TRBV28, TRBJ1-2 and TRBJ2-5; new disease, TRBV20-1 and TRBJ2-1. It was peripheral blood alone, not thyroid tissue, that was studied.

Sequencing used peripheral blood mononuclear cells (PBMCs), obtained when the disease was refractory, from a patient treated with antithyroid drugs. This chain joins TRBV6-5 and TRBJ2-7; 7 bases align to TRBD1. This sequence originates from a female donor with Graves disease. The CDR3 here is CASSSTGLGSYEQYF. The CDR3, as DNA: TGTGCCAGCAGTTCGACAGGGTTGGGCTCCTACGAGCAGTACTTC.